A single sample is the source of the 27 T cell receptor beta chains below, sequenced in a study of identifying expanded T cells in peripheral blood. Measured with immunoSEQ multiplex PCR; TCRdb has only the in-frame clones, and not every one. This sample has around 80,000 clones; about nine tenths occur once, and the top ten carry around 3.3%. The sequenced sample consisted of blood. Receptors were obtained from a person between 18 and 70 years old in good health.

The V call is TRBV28, the J call TRBJ1-2; 9 nucleotides agree with TRBD1. With 6 bases clipped from V and 7 bases from J, the junction kept 6 bases outside the gene matches. CDR1 and CDR2 (germline): MDHEN, SYDVKM. The CDR3 runs 13 residues. CDR3 DNA: TGTGCCAGCAGGAGGACAGGGGCGCTTGGCTACACCTTC. As protein: CASRRTGALGYTF.

The chain joins TRBV2 to TRBJ2-5; 7 bases line up with TRBD2. The germline V gene has CDR1 SNHLY and CDR2 FYNNEI. The CDR3 extends over 12 amino acids. The trim removed 6 bases at V and 5 bases at J, leaving 3 bases unmatched. CDR3 nucleotide sequence: TGTGCCAGCAGGCAGGGAGGGGAGACCCAGTACTTC. The encoded protein is CASRQGGETQYF.

The chain recombines TRBV2 with TRBJ2-7, with 11 bases matching TRBD2. The CDR3 runs 15 residues. CDR1 and CDR2 from the germline V gene are SNHLY and FYNNEI. With V trimmed by 4 bases and J by 3 bases, 5 bases remained unmatched. The CDR3 sequence: CASSVGLAAYYEQYF. The CDR3 DNA sequence: TGTGCCAGCAGTGTGGGACTAGCGGCCTACTACGAGCAGTACTTC. The full variable domain, in which reference TRBV2 and TRBJ2-7 provide the parts outside the CDR3, is EPEVTQTPSHQVTQMGQEVILRCVPISNHLYFYWYRQILGQKVEFLVSFYNNEISEKSEIFDDQFSVERPDGSNFTLKIRSTKLEDSAMYFCASSVGLAAYYEQYFGPGTRLTVT.

The chain combines TRBV14 with TRBJ1-2; no definite D call. The CDR3 contains 16 residues. Trimming took off 1 base at V and 2 bases at J, with 14 bases between the two ends. Germline CDR1 and CDR2: SGHDN and FVKESK. The CDR3 DNA follows: TGTGCCAGCAGCCAAGCCCCGAGGCGGGCGAACTATGGCTACACCTTC. Protein sequence: CASSQAPRRANYGYTF.

J is TRBJ2-2 and V is TRBV5-4; 8 nucleotides match TRBD2. The CDR3 is 17 amino acids. V lost 0 bases to trimming and J lost 5 bases; unmatched junction nucleotides: 9. CDR1 and CDR2 from the germline V gene are SGHNT and YYREEE (reference sequence). CDR3 DNA: TGTGCCAGCAGCTTGGTTCCGGGGGGGCTAGTGACCGGGGAGCTGTTTTTT. This sequence encodes CASSLVPGGLVTGELFF.

This clone came up a few times. V and J are TRBV18 and TRBJ1-2; maybe TRBD1 (6 bases). Germline CDR1 and CDR2: KGHSH and LQKENI. V was pared by 4 bases and J by 6 bases, with 12 bases between. The CDR3 consists of 13 residues. The CDR3 spells CASSQGTTNGYTF. CDR3 in DNA: TGTGCCAGCTCACAAGGGACAACGAATGGCTACACCTTC.

The chain employs TRBV28 and TRBJ1-4, with TRBD1 matching 7 bases. Germline V lookup: CDR1 MDHEN, CDR2 SYDVKM. This CDR3 region has 14 residues. Trimming cost V 6 bases and J 6 bases; bases outside gene matches: 7. Here the CDR3 reads CASSLDREDEKLFF. For the CDR3, the DNA is TGTGCCAGCAGCCTTGACAGGGAGGATGAAAAACTGTTTTTT.

J is TRBJ2-5 and V is TRBV4-2, with 9 bases that match TRBD2. V lost 0 bases and J lost 5; bases outside the gene matches: 13. Germline V gene data show CDR1 as LGHNA and CDR2 as YNFKEQ. This CDR3 comprises 18 residues. For the CDR3, the DNA is TGTGCCAGCAGCCAAGATCCAGCGGGAGGCGGGGAACGGGAGACCCAGTACTTC. Encoded protein: CASSQDPAGGGERETQYF.

The chain employs TRBV6-5 and TRBJ2-3; D may be TRBD1 (6 bases). V was clipped by 6 bases and J by 4 bases, with 11 bases between them. Germline V lookup: CDR1 MNHEY, CDR2 SVGAGI. The CDR3 sequence is 13 residues long. The CDR3 here is CASRRGWSDTQYF. The DNA of the CDR3 is TGTGCCAGCAGGAGGGGGTGGTCAGATACGCAGTATTTT.

The chain couples TRBV6-1 to TRBJ1-1; TRBD1 might be the D (6 bases). The CDR3 extends over 14 amino acids. Looked up from germline, CDR1 is MNHNS and CDR2 is SASEGT. The V end was cut by 6 bases, the J end by 3 bases, with 14 bases between. This CDR3 is CASSPNRVDTEAFF. CDR3 DNA sequence: TGTGCCAGCAGCCCAAACAGGGTGGACACTGAAGCTTTCTTT.

The J gene is TRBJ2-5, the V gene TRBV30; 7 nucleotides agree with TRBD2. The end of the DNA aligns better with TRBJ2-7, so the J call may be wrong. The CDR3 runs 13 residues. Germline V gives CDR1 GTSNPN, CDR2 SVGIG (reference sequence). CDR3 in DNA: TGTGCCTGGAATGGGCTAGCGGATTACGAGCAGTACTTC. It is translated as CAWNGLADYEQYF.

CDR3 loop: CASSLGATTNEKLFF. The CDR3 DNA reads as TGTGCCAGCAGCTTGGGGGCGACAACTAATGAAAAACTGTTTTTT. V gene TRBV7-2 combines with J gene TRBJ1-4, with D possibly matching TRBD1 (6 bases). V was pared by 3 bases and J by 0 bases, with 8 bases between. Germline V gene sequence: CDR1 SGHTA, CDR2 FQGNSA. CDR3 size: 15 residues.

The V and J genes are TRBV29-1 and TRBJ2-7; TRBD1 matches 9 bases. V lost 6 bases, J lost 5 bases, and 5 bases stayed unmatched. CDR3 length: 12 amino acids. Germline CDR1 reads SQVTM; CDR2 reads ANQGSEA. CDR3 loop: CSVDRGSDEQYF. The CDR3 DNA is TGCAGCGTGGACAGGGGCAGTGACGAGCAGTACTTC.

The sample holds one count of this clone. This chain connects TRBV28 to TRBJ2-3; tentatively, D is TRBD2 (6 bases). Germline values: CDR1 MDHEN, CDR2 SYDVKM. Between the trimmed V and J ends, which lost 4 bases and 2 bases, there was a span of 10 bases. The CDR3 has 14 residues. CDR3 loop: CASSSPGDTDTQYF. CDR3 DNA: TGTGCCAGCAGTTCCCCGGGGGACACAGATACGCAGTATTTT. Looking up the rest from reference TRBV28 and TRBJ2-3 gives the full variable domain: DVKVTQSSRYLVKRTGEKVFLECVQDMDHENMFWYRQDPGLGLRLIYFSYDVKMKEKGDIPEGYSVSREKKERFSLILESASTNQTSMYLCASSSPGDTDTQYFGPGTRLTVL.

The genes are TRBV7-9 and TRBJ2-7, with D maybe TRBD2 (6 bases). V was clipped by 5 bases and J by 3 bases, with 17 bases between them. Germline V gene data show CDR1 as SEHNR and CDR2 as FQNEAQ (reference sequence). This CDR3 has 15 residues. CDR3 sequence: CASSRLRDFSYEQYF. The CDR3 coding sequence is TGTGCCAGCAGCCGTCTCCGGGACTTTAGCTACGAGCAGTACTTC.

CDR3 region: CASSLGPADSPTDTQYF. The CDR3 nucleotides read TGTGCCAGCAGCTTAGGCCCTGCGGACAGTCCCACAGATACGCAGTATTTT. The chain joins TRBV11-3 to TRBJ2-3; a weak D match, TRBD1 (6 bases). The ends were cut back, 1 base at V and 2 bases at J, with 16 bases in the middle. The CDR3 has 17 residues. Germline V gives CDR1 SGHNT, CDR2 YENEEA.

The rearrangement uses TRBV5-3 and TRBJ1-1, with D hard to call. TRBV5-3 is labeled an ORF, and its function is uncertain. This CDR3 spans 16 amino acids. Trimming pared 4 bases from V and 2 bases from J, leaving 18 bases between. The CDR3 region is CARSVGGSGGNTEAFF. The CDR3 DNA is TGTGCCAGAAGCGTCGGCGGAAGTGGCGGCAACACTGAAGCTTTCTTT.

The chain carries TRBV19 and TRBJ2-1; TRBD1 matches at 8 bases. The germline V gene encodes CDR1 LNHDA and CDR2 SQIVND (reference sequence). This CDR3 has 15 residues. Trimming cost V 3 bases and J 3 bases; bases outside gene matches: 4. The CDR3, as DNA: TGTGCCAGTAGTATGGGACAGGACCACTACAATGAGCAGTTCTTC. Amino acids: CASSMGQDHYNEQFF.

The gene calls are TRBV7-9 and TRBJ2-5; D is unresolved. The V and J ends lost 4 bases and 2 bases respectively, with 14 bases between them. CDR1 SEHNR and CDR2 FQNEAQ come from the germline V gene (reference sequence). This CDR3 is 15 amino acids long. The CDR3 coding sequence is TGTGCCAGCAGCTCGCGACGGCTGCCTCAAGAGACCCAGTACTTC. This sequence encodes CASSSRRLPQETQYF.

The chain joins TRBV9 to TRBJ2-2; 9 bases match TRBD2. CDR1 and CDR2 (germline): SGDLS, YYNGEE. After removal of 3 bases from V and 2 bases from J, the junction contained 5 bases not matched to a gene. The CDR3 length is 16 residues. CDR3 in amino acids: CASSETSGRNTGELFF. In DNA form, the CDR3 reads TGTGCCAGCAGCGAGACTAGCGGACGAAACACCGGGGAGCTGTTTTTT.

A word on this clone: At the DNA level, this CDR3 is encoded by other sequences in the same sample as well. The chain joins TRBV7-3 to TRBJ2-3; TRBD2 aligns across 12 bases. CDR1 and CDR2 from the germline V gene are SGHTA and FQGTGA. The CDR3 runs 14 residues. J lost 4 bases, V lost 5 bases, and 1 base had no gene match. The DNA for the CDR3 is TGTGCCAGCAGCCTAGCGGGAGGGGCAGATACGCAGTATTTT. The encoded protein is CASSLAGGADTQYF.

This sequence joins TRBV11-3 and TRBJ2-2, with D possibly TRBD2 on 6 matching bases. Trimming took 8 bases from V and 2 from J, leaving 18 bases between them. CDR3 size: 16 residues. CDR1 and CDR2 from the germline V gene are SGHNT and YENEEA. CDR3 in amino acids: CASGLTGSGNTGELFF. Written as DNA, the CDR3 is TGTGCCAGCGGCCTAACCGGTAGCGGAAACACCGGGGAGCTGTTTTTT. The full variable domain, completed using reference TRBV11-3 and TRBJ2-2, is EAGVVQSPRYKIIEKKQPVAFWCNPISGHNTLYWYLQNLGQGPELLIRYENEEAVDDSQLPKDRFSAERLKGVDSTLKIQPAELGDSAVYLCASGLTGSGNTGELFFGEGSRLTVL.

The J gene is TRBJ2-3, the V gene TRBV7-2; D not certain. Germline V gene sequence: CDR1 SGHTA, CDR2 FQGNSA. The CDR3 consists of 14 residues. V lost 1 base and J lost 2, with 7 bases in between. DNA for the CDR3: TGTGCCAGCAGCTTAGGGTTCAACACAGATACGCAGTATTTT. This encodes CASSLGFNTDTQYF.

The genes are TRBV6-6 and TRBJ2-7; 8 positions agree with TRBD2. V lost 4 bases to trimming and J lost 5 bases; unmatched junction nucleotides: 10. Germline assignment: CDR1 MNHNY and CDR2 SVGAGI (reference sequence). The CDR3 is 15 residues long. The CDR3 is CASSSFGGRSNEQYF. DNA for the CDR3: TGTGCCAGCAGTTCATTCGGCGGGAGGTCCAACGAGCAGTACTTC.

The V gene is TRBV7-2, the J gene TRBJ2-7; D remains unclear. With 6 bases removed from V and 2 bases from J, the gap between germline ends came to 8 bases. Germline CDR1 is SGHTA and CDR2 is FQGNSA. The CDR3 contains 12 residues. CDR3 DNA sequence: TGTGCCAGCAGTGGGCCGACCTACGAGCAGTACTTC. It encodes CASSGPTYEQYF.

The rearrangement joins TRBV27 to TRBJ2-7, with D maybe TRBD2 (5 bases). The CDR3 has 13 amino acids. Germline-derived CDR1 and CDR2 are MNHEY and SMNVEV (reference sequence). V lost 5 bases to trimming and J lost 5 bases, with 13 bases between them. The CDR3 reads CASSLAPVDEQYF. CDR3 nucleotide sequence: TGTGCCAGCAGTCTAGCCCCTGTTGACGAGCAGTACTTC.

The rearrangement uses TRBV4-2 and TRBJ2-7, with 8 nucleotides matching TRBD1. Germline V gene data show CDR1 as LGHNA and CDR2 as YNFKEQ. The J segment lost 2 bases and the V segment lost 1 base, leaving 7 bases of the junction unmatched. There are 16 residues in the CDR3. CDR3 nucleotides: TGTGCCAGCAGCCAAGGTGGTTCAGGGGGCGCCTACGAGCAGTACTTC. Protein sequence: CASSQGGSGGAYEQYF.